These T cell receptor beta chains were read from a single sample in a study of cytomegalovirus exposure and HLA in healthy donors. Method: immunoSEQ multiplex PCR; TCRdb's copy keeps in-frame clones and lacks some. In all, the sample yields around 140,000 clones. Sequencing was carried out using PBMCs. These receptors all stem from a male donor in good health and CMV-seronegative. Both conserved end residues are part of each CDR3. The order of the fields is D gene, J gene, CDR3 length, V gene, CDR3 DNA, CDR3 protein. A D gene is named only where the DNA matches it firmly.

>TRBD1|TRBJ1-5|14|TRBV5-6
TGTGCCAGCAGCTTCCTGACAGGGAATCAGCCCCAGCATTTT
CASSFLTGNQPQHF
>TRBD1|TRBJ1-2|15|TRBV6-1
TGTGCCAGCAGTATCCTAACAGGGGGCGACTATGGCTACACCTTC
CASSILTGGDYGYTF
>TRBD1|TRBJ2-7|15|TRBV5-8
TGTGCCAGCAGCTTGGTAGGCACAGGGGGCTACGAGCAGTACTTC
CASSLVGTGGYEQYF
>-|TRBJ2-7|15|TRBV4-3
TGCGCCAGCAGCCAACAAACCGGGAGCCCCTACGAGCAGTACTTC
CASSQQTGSPYEQYF
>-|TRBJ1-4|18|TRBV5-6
TGTGCCAGCAGCCCGGGACTTACGAATCTTGCAACTAATGAAAAACTGTTTTTT
CASSPGLTNLATNEKLFF
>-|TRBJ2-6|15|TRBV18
TGTGCCAGCTCACGTCCAGGGGCTGGGGCCAACGTCCTGACTTTC
CASSRPGAGANVLTF
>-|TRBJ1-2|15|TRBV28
TGTGCCAGCAGTTTAGATTCACCTGGGCACTATGGCTACACCTTC
CASSLDSPGHYGYTF
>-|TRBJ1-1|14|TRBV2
TGTGCCAGCACCCCCGGACACCTGAACACTGAAGCTTTCTTT
CASTPGHLNTEAFF
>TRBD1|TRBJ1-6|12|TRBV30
TGTGCCAGCGACAGGGGTATTCGATCCCTCCACTTT
CASDRGIRSLHF
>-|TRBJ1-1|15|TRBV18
TGTGCCAGCTCCGAGGAGAGGCCCCAGGGAACTGAAGCTTTCTTT
CASSEERPQGTEAFF
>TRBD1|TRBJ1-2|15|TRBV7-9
TGTGCCAGCAGCACGCGGACAGGAGTAGGCTATGGCTACACCTTC
CASSTRTGVGYGYTF
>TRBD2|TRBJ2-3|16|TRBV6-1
TGTGCCAGCAGTGAATTCGGGGGAGGGGGCACAGATACGCAGTATTTT
CASSEFGGGGTDTQYF
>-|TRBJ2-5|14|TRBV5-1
TGCGCCAGCAGCTTGGAAGGCGGGAAAGAGACCCAGTACTTC
CASSLEGGKETQYF
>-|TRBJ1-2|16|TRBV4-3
TGCGCCAGCAGCCAAGATTCTGCGGCGGAGCCCTATGGCTACACCTTC
CASSQDSAAEPYGYTF
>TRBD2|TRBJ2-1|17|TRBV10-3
TGTGCCATCAGTTCTCCCTCACTAGCGGGACTGTACAATGAGCAGTTCTTC
CAISSPSLAGLYNEQFF
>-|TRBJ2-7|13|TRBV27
TGTGCCAGCAGTTTATCGGCCCCATACGAGCAGTACTTC
CASSLSAPYEQYF
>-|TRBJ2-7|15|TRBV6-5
TGTGCCAGCAGTTACTCTCCGGGGGAGTCCTACGAGCAGTACTTC
CASSYSPGESYEQYF
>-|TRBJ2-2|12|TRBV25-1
TGTGCCAGCTTTGGGGGCTCCGGGGAGCTGTTTTTT
CASFGGSGELFF
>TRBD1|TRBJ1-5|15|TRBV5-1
TGCGCCAGCAGCCTATCGGGACAGGGAGGTCAGCCCCAGCATTTT
CASSLSGQGGQPQHF
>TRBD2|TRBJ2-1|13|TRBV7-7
TGTGCTAGCAGCTTAAAACTAGCGGGGCAAAAGTTCTTC
CASSLKLAGQKFF
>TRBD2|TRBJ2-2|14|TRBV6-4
TGTGCCAGCACCGCGGGAGTAGGCACCGGGGAGCTGTTTTTT
CASTAGVGTGELFF
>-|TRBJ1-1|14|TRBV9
TGTGCCAGCAGCGTTACAGGGCTGGACACTGAAGCTTTCTTT
CASSVTGLDTEAFF
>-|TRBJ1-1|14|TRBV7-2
TGTGCCAGCAACGGACAGTCAGGTTACAGTGAAGCTTTCTTT
CASNGQSGYSEAFF
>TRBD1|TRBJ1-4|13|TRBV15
TGTGCCACCAGCACGGGACAGAATGAAAAACTGTTTTTT
CATSTGQNEKLFF
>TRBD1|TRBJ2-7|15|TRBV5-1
TGCGCCAGCAGCTTGGTGACAGGGAGCTCCTACGAGCAGTACTTC
CASSLVTGSSYEQYF
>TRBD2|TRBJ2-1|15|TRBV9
TGTGCCAGCAGCGCTCGGACTAGGACCTACAATGAGCAGTTCTTC
CASSARTRTYNEQFF
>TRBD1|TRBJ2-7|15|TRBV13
TGTGCCAGCAGCGAAGGACAGGGTAGTTCCTACGAGCAGTACTTC
CASSEGQGSSYEQYF
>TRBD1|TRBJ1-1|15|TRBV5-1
TGCGCCAGCAGCTCGATACAGGGGGAGGGCGCTGAAGCTTTCTTT
CASSSIQGEGAEAFF
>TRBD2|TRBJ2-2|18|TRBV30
TGTGCCTGGAGTGTAGGGCTAGCGGGGGGGTTAGTCACCGGGGAGCTGTTTTTT
CAWSVGLAGGLVTGELFF
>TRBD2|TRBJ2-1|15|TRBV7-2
TGTGCCAGCAGCGGGGTGGCGGGAGGGTCCAATGAGCAGTTCTTC
CASSGVAGGSNEQFF
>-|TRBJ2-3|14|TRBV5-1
TGCGCCAGCAGCCCGACAGAAGTAGGGGATACGCAGTATTTT
CASSPTEVGDTQYF
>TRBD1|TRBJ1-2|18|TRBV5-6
TGTGCCAGCAGCCAGCCGACAGGGGGGACTCCTATAGGCTATGGCTACACCTTC
CASSQPTGGTPIGYGYTF
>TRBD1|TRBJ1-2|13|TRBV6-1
TGTGCCAGCAGCCGGGACAGACCGGACGGCTACACCTTC
CASSRDRPDGYTF
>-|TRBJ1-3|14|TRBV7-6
TGTGCCAGCAGCCCAGGGTTCTATCCGGACACCATATATTTT
CASSPGFYPDTIYF
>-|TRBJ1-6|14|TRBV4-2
TGTGCCAGCAGCCAAGATATGCGTAATTCACCCCTCCACTTT
CASSQDMRNSPLHF
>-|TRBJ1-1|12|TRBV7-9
TGTGCCAGCAGCACCCAGGGGACTGAAGCTTTCTTT
CASSTQGTEAFF
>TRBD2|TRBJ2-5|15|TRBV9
TGTGCCAGCAGCGTAGGAGCGGGGAGGCAAGAGACCCAGTACTTC
CASSVGAGRQETQYF
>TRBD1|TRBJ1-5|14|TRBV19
TGTGCCAGTAGTAGGACAGGGGAACATCAGCCCCAGCATTTT
CASSRTGEHQPQHF
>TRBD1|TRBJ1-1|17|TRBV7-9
TGTGCCAGCAGCTCCCGGGAGGGGGCTTTTTTGAACACTGAAGCTTTCTTT
CASSSREGAFLNTEAFF
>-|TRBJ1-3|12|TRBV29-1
TGCAGCGTTGGCAGGGATCGAAACACCATATATTTT
CSVGRDRNTIYF
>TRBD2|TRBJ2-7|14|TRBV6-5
TGTGCCAGCACGGGACTAGCGGACTCCTACGAGCAGTACTTC
CASTGLADSYEQYF
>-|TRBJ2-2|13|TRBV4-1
TGCGCCAGCAGCCAAGACGGCACCGGGGAGCTGTTTTTT
CASSQDGTGELFF
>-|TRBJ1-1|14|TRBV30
TGTGCCTGGAGTGTGGGGGCTATGAACACTGAAGCTTTCTTT
CAWSVGAMNTEAFF
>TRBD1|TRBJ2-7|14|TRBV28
TGTGCCACCTCTAGTGGGGACAGGGCCTACGAGCAGTACTTC
CATSSGDRAYEQYF
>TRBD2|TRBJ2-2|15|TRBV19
TGTGCCAGTAGGGGGCTAGCGGGGGGTACCGGGGAGCTGTTTTTT
CASRGLAGGTGELFF
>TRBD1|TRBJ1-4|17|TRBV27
TGTGCCAGCAGTTTACAGCCTCGCCAGGGGGTTGTTGAAAAACTGTTTTTT
CASSLQPRQGVVEKLFF
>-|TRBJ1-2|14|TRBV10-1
TGCGCCACGTCGATCCTAAGGGGGTTGGGGGGCTACACCTTC
CATSILRGLGGYTF
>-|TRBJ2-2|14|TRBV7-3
TGTGCCAGCAGCCCAACCGGGTCCACCGGGGAGCTGTTTTTT
CASSPTGSTGELFF
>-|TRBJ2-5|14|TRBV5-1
TGCGCCAGCAGCTTGAGAGGCAGCCAAGAGACCCAGTACTTC
CASSLRGSQETQYF
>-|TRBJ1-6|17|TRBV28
TGTGCCAGCAGTCCTCCGCAAACCCCGGGAGGGGGAGCACCCCTCCACTTT
CASSPPQTPGGGAPLHF
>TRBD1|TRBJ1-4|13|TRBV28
TGTGCCAGCAGTGGGGACAGCGGGGAAAAACTGTTTTTT
CASSGDSGEKLFF
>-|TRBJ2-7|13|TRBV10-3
TGTGCCATCAGATCACAGAGCTCCTACGAGCAGTACTTC
CAIRSQSSYEQYF
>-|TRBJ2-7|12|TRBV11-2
TGTGCCAGCAGGCCTTCAGGGCGCGAGCAGTACTTC
CASRPSGREQYF
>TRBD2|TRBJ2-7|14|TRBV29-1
TGCAGCGTTGGTTCCGGGGGGAAATACTACGAGCAGTACTTC
CSVGSGGKYYEQYF
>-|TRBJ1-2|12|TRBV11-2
TGTGCCAGCAGCTTGGGGCCCTATGGCTACACCTTC
CASSLGPYGYTF